The source of this T cell receptor (beta chain) is a study of cytomegalovirus exposure and HLA in healthy donors. For the study at large: The roughly 660 first-cohort repertoires shared a platform with the approximately 110 validation repertoires, as reported in a later analysis. The study, taken as a whole, reports: The authors listed 150 to 200 TCR beta chains as cytomegalovirus-associated. Reports showed the classifier diagnosing cytomegalovirus status with high specificity and sensitivity.

Method: immunoSEQ multiplex PCR; TCRdb's copy keeps in-frame clones and lacks some. This sample has about 64,000 clones; 95% occur once, and the top ten carry roughly 6%. In regard to this clone: What it binds is unknown.

The validation cohort, a group of roughly 120 subjects, included the donors and was separate from the approximately 700-subject first cohort. This CDR3 has 14 amino acids. The V and J ends lost 5 bases and 4 bases, in that order; junction bases with no gene match: 6. Germline CDR1 MNHEY, CDR2 SMNVEV (reference sequence). Sequencing was performed on PBMCs. This chain links TRBV27 with TRBJ2-5; TRBD2 aligns across 8 bases. This receptor was obtained from a woman younger than 35 in good health and CMV-seropositive. The CDR3 region is CASSQLRGAETQYF. CDR3 in DNA: TGTGCCAGCAGTCAACTGCGGGGGGCAGAGACCCAGTACTTC.